The clone carrying this T cell receptor (beta chain) occurred once. The CDR3 is 14 residues long. Germline CDR1 MDHEN, CDR2 SYDVKM. V dropped 8 bases and J dropped 3 bases, with 11 bases sitting between them. This sample is drawn from a study of control samples from healthy donors and cancer patients. Clones were sequenced by immunoSEQ multiplex PCR, and TCRdb holds only the in-frame ones, with some missing. This sample yields about 160,000 clones, of which 94% are seen a single time; about 8.5% belongs to the top ten. This chain connects TRBV28 to TRBJ1-6, with D tentatively TRBD1 (6 bases). Sequencing was carried out using blood. The TCR originated in a woman between 40 and 50 years old in good health. The CDR3 DNA reads TGTGCCAGCGAGACAGGAGACTATAATTCACCCCTCCACTTT. Protein sequence: CASETGDYNSPLHF. The variable domain in full, completed from reference TRBV28 and TRBJ1-6, reads DVKVTQSSRYLVKRTGEKVFLECVQDMDHENMFWYRQDPGLGLRLIYFSYDVKMKEKGDIPEGYSVSREKKERFSLILESASTNQTSMYLCASETGDYNSPLHFGNGTRLTVT.